This TCR beta chain was identified in a study of CD4 T cells in relation to SARS-CoV-2 and coronaviruses. Study summary: No peptide or an HIV-1 Nef peptide pool served as negative control.

Before the COVID-19 pandemic, during about 2010-2019, CD4+ T cells were taken from unexposed donors. The cells were cultured for 10 days before CD4+ T cells were isolated. Testing used SARS-CoV-2 S/N and four cold-coronavirus spikes on unexposed-donor CD4+ T cells, cells permitting. V dropped 1 base and J dropped 4 bases, with 11 bases sitting between them. Germline V gene data show CDR1 as LGHNA and CDR2 as YSLEER. CDR3 length equals 15 residues. As to this clone: Antigen: not known.

Some clones are missing from TCRdb's copy, which holds only in-frame ones; the method was immunoSEQ multiplex PCR. The table records approximately 20,000 clones, 80% to 85% of them present only once. The sequenced material came from CD4+ T cells from PBMCs, cultured in vitro. The chain employs TRBV4-3 and TRBJ2-1; possibly TRBD2 for D (5 bases). The TCR was taken from a human donor in good health. This chain's CDR3 is CASSQGRGTYNEQFF. The CDR3 region has the DNA TGCGCCAGCAGCCAAGGCCGGGGTACTTACAATGAGCAGTTCTTC.